Listed here are 8 T cell receptor beta chains from one sample, sequenced in a study of blood T cell repertoires in COVID-19. Clones were sequenced by immunoSEQ multiplex PCR, and TCRdb holds only the in-frame ones, with some missing. The sample has approximately 340,000 clones, just over 90% seen once; the top ten hold 0.86%. Sequenced material: PBMCs or T cells enriched from blood (not recorded which). Every receptor here comes from a woman aged 35 to 49 who had been exposed to COVID-19.

This chain joins TRBV19 and TRBJ1-2; 8 positions match TRBD1. Trimming took 7 bases from V and 4 from J; bases not matched to a gene: 8. There are 14 residues in the CDR3. CDR1 and CDR2 from the germline V gene are LNHDA and SQIVND (reference sequence). Here the CDR3 DNA reads TGTGCCAGTATTAGGGGGGACAGGACCTATGGCTACACCTTC. It translates to CASIRGDRTYGYTF.

The gene calls are TRBV5-6 and TRBJ1-4; a possible D gene is TRBD1 (5 bases). Trimming cost V 4 bases and J 6 bases, with 13 bases left between them. The CDR3 sequence is 14 residues long. Germline V gene sequence: CDR1 SGHDT, CDR2 YYEEEE. CDR3 in DNA: TGTGCCAGCAGCGACGGGGGGTTGTATGAAAAACTGTTTTTT. This codes for CASSDGGLYEKLFF.

The V gene is TRBV29-1, the J gene TRBJ2-5; 9 bases are shared with TRBD2. CDR3 length: 15 residues. Trimming took 2 bases from V and 1 from J; bases not matched to a gene: 5. CDR1 and CDR2 from the germline V gene are SQVTM and ANQGSEA. This CDR3 is CSVESRGGPQETQYF. The CDR3 region has the DNA TGCAGCGTTGAATCGCGGGGGGGCCCCCAAGAGACCCAGTACTTC.

The chain combines TRBV2 with TRBJ2-5, with a possible D match to TRBD1 (6 bases). CDR1 is SNHLY and CDR2 is FYNNEI in the germline V gene. The CDR3 is 14 residues long. V shed 7 bases and J shed 6 bases, with 18 bases lying between them. CDR3 sequence (DNA): TGTGCCAGCAACCCCCAGGGGCCCGGCAAGACCCAGTACTTC. Translation: CASNPQGPGKTQYF.

This clone was seen a handful of times. This rearrangement joins TRBV5-1 to TRBJ1-1, with D possibly matching TRBD1 (5 bases). Germline-derived CDR1 and CDR2 are SGHRS and YFSETQ. Trimming left V 0 bases short and J 4 bases short, with 16 bases between. The CDR3 is made up of 16 amino acids. This CDR3 reads CASSLVVTAVVTEAFF. In nucleotides, the CDR3 is TGCGCCAGCAGCTTGGTGGTGACAGCTGTTGTCACTGAAGCTTTCTTT.

The chain couples TRBV27 to TRBJ1-1; TRBD1 matches 9 bases. This CDR3 spans 21 amino acids. The germline CDR1 and CDR2 sequences are MNHEY and SMNVEV (reference sequence). J lost 3 bases, V lost 5 bases, and 25 bases had no gene match. This CDR3 is CASSRPPPPRQGGVGHTEAFF. CDR3 DNA: TGTGCCAGCAGTAGGCCTCCACCGCCGCGACAGGGGGGGGTAGGGCACACTGAAGCTTTCTTT.

The gene calls are TRBV2 and TRBJ2-1; weak D call: TRBD1 (6 bases). The V end was cut by 5 bases, the J end by 4 bases, with 12 bases between. In germline, CDR1 is SNHLY, CDR2 FYNNEI. The CDR3 has 14 amino acids. CDR3 in DNA: TGTGCCAGCAGTCAAGGACAGTCTTACAATGAGCAGTTCTTC. As protein: CASSQGQSYNEQFF.

The V and J genes are TRBV6-5 and TRBJ1-2, with a tentative D call TRBD1 (6 bases). Looked up from germline, CDR1 is MNHEY and CDR2 is SVGAGI. The CDR3 loop spans 14 amino acids. V dropped 6 bases and J dropped 8 bases, with 19 bases sitting between them. Written as DNA, the CDR3 is TGTGCCAGCAGAAGGGACAAGTCGGGTGTGGGCTACACCTTC. Amino acids: CASRRDKSGVGYTF.